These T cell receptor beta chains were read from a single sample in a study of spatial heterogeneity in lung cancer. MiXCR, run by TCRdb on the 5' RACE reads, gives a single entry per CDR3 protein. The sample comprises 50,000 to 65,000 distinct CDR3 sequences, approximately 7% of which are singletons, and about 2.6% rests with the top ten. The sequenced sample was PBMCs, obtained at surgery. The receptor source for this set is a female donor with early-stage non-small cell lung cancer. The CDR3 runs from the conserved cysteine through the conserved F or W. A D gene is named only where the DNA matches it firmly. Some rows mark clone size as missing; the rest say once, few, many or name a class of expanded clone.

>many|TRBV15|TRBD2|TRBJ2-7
CATSRDRLAGREQYF
TGTGCCACCAGCAGAGATCGGCTAGCGGGGAGGGAGCAGTACTTC
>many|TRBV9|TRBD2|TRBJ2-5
CASSYSGKTQYF
TGTGCCAGCAGCTACAGCGGGAAGACCCAGTACTTC
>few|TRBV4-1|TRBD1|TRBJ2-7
CASSQAVSPGGSYEQYF
TGCGCCAGCAGCCAAGCCGTGAGTCCAGGGGGCTCCTACGAGCAGTACTTC
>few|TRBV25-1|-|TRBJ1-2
CASSAASHGYTF
TGTGCCAGCAGTGCCGCCAGTCATGGCTACACCTTC
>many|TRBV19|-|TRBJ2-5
CASTPPGKETQYF
TGTGCCAGTACCCCCCCGGGTAAAGAGACCCAGTACTTC
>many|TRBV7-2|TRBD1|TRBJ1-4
CASSSAGQGASNEKLFF
TGTGCCAGCAGCTCAGCGGGACAGGGGGCGTCTAATGAAAAACTGTTTTTT
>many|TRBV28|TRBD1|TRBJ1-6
CASSWPGTGTRSPLHF
TGTGCCAGCAGTTGGCCCGGGACAGGGACTCGTTCACCCCTCCACTTT
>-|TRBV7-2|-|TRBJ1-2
CASSRAPTHGTYGYTF
TGTGCCAGCAGCCGGGCGCCTACCCACGGCACCTATGGCTACACCTTC
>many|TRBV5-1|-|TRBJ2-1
CASSLDSHNEQFF
TGCGCCAGCAGCTTAGACAGCCACAATGAGCAGTTCTTC
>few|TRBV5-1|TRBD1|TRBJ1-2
CASSRENRGYGYTF
TGCGCCAGCAGCCGGGAGAACAGGGGCTATGGCTACACCTTC
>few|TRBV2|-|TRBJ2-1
CASSNSYNEQFF
TGTGCCAGCAGTAACTCCTACAATGAGCAGTTCTTC
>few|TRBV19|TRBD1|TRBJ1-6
CASSVDRGLYNSPLHF
TGTGCCAGTAGTGTCGACAGGGGCCTTTATAATTCACCCCTCCACTTT
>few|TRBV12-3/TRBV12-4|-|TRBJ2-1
CASSPPPVLNNEQFF
TGTGCCAGCAGCCCTCCCCCGGTCCTTAACAATGAGCAGTTCTTC
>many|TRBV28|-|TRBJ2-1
CASSVYRVVDEQFF
TGTGCCAGCAGTGTCTACAGGGTTGTAGATGAGCAGTTCTTC
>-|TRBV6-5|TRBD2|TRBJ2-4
CASRTTSGKNIQYF
TGTGCCAGCAGGACGACTAGCGGCAAAAACATTCAGTACTTC
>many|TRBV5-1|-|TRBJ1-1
CASSLETENTEAFF
TGCGCCAGCAGCTTGGAGACGGAGAACACTGAAGCTTTCTTT
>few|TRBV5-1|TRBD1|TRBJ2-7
CASSFWGQGLYEQYF
TGCGCCAGCAGCTTCTGGGGACAGGGTTTGTACGAGCAGTACTTC
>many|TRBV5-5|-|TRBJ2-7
CASSLVTIRGPTF
TGTGCCAGCAGCTTGGTCACGATCCGGGGGCCAACTTTC
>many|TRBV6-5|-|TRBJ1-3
CASQRSGDSGNTIYF
TGTGCCAGTCAAAGGAGCGGGGACTCTGGAAACACCATATATTTT
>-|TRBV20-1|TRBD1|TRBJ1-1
CSGRGNRGQTEAFF
TGCAGTGGTAGAGGGAACAGGGGGCAAACTGAAGCTTTCTTT
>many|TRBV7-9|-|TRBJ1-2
CASSLGGYGYTF
TGTGCCAGCAGCTTAGGGGGCTATGGCTACACCTTC
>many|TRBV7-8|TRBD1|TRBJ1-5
CASSSTGGFNQPQHF
TGTGCCAGCAGCTCCACAGGGGGCTTCAATCAGCCCCAGCATTTT
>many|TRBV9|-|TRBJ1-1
CASSVGGKGYEAFF
TGTGCCAGCAGCGTGGGCGGGAAGGGGTATGAAGCTTTCTTT
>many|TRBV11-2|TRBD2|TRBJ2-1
CASSLVAGVYNEQFF
TGTGCCAGCAGCTTAGTAGCGGGGGTCTACAATGAGCAGTTCTTC
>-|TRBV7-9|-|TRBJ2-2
CASSLAGIGELFF
TGTGCCAGCAGCTTAGCTGGAATCGGGGAGCTGTTTTTT
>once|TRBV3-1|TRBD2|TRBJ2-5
CASIKGRGGQETQYF
TGTGCCAGCATCAAAGGGCGGGGGGGCCAAGAGACCCAGTACTTC
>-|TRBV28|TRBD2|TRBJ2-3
CASSRLRNSGGLGTDTQYF
TGTGCCAGCAGTCGACTAAGGAATAGCGGGGGGCTAGGCACAGATACGCAGTATTTT
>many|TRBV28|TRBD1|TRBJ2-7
CASSDRVYEQYF
TGTGCCAGCAGCGACAGGGTCTACGAGCAGTACTTC
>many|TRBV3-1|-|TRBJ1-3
CASRVPSGNTIYF
TGTGCCAGCAGGGTCCCCTCTGGAAACACCATATATTTT
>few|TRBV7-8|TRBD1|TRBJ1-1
CASSLRQGPQNTEAFF
TGTGCCAGCAGCCTACGACAGGGGCCTCAGAACACTGAAGCTTTCTTT
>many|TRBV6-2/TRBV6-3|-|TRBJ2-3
CASGRGGSTDTQYF
TGTGCCAGCGGGCGGGGCGGAAGCACAGATACGCAGTATTTT
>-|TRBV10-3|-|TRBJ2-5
CTISEAGTQETQYF
TGTACCATCAGTGAGGCGGGAACCCAAGAGACCCAGTACTTC
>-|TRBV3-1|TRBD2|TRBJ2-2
CASSQRTSAGGELFF
TGTGCCAGCAGCCAACGGACTAGCGCGGGCGGGGAGCTGTTTTTT
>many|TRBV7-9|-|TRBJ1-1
CASSFGSLNTEAFF
TGTGCCAGCAGCTTTGGAAGTTTGAACACTGAAGCTTTCTTT
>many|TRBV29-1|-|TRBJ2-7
CSVVADGYEQYF
TGCAGCGTTGTGGCTGATGGCTACGAGCAGTACTTC
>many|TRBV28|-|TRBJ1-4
CASSIPREKLFF
TGTGCCAGCAGTATACCAAGAGAAAAACTGTTTTTT
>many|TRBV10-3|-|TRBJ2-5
CAISESKSRPQEYF
TGTGCCATCAGTGAGTCGAAATCCCGGCCCCAGGAGTACTTC
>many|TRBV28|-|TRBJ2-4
CASSFGRRGLAKNIQYF
TGTGCCAGCAGTTTCGGGCGACGGGGCCTAGCCAAAAACATTCAGTACTTC
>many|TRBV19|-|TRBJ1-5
CASSGTGNQPQHF
TGTGCCAGTTCCGGGACGGGTAATCAGCCCCAGCATTTT
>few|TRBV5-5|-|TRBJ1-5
CASSLAVYSNQPQHF
TGTGCCAGCAGCTTGGCGGTGTATAGCAATCAGCCCCAGCATTTT
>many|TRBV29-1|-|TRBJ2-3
CSVPGRRGSTDTQYF
TGCAGCGTGCCGGGGAGGCGGGGTAGCACAGATACGCAGTATTTT
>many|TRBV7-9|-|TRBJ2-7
CASSRSYGAGRTTHEQYF
TGTGCCAGCAGCCGATCTTATGGGGCCGGGAGAACTACTCACGAGCAGTACTTC
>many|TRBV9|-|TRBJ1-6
CASSPGDTSGSPLHF
TGTGCCAGCAGTCCAGGGGACACTAGTGGTTCACCCCTCCACTTT
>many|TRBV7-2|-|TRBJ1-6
CASSLLTGYSPLHF
TGTGCCAGCAGCTTACTGACAGGATATTCACCCCTCCACTTT
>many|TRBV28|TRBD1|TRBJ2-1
CATSGTGSDNEQFF
TGTGCCACTTCAGGGACAGGGTCAGACAATGAGCAGTTCTTC
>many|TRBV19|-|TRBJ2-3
CASTGRDTQYF
TGTGCCAGTACAGGGCGAGATACGCAGTATTTT
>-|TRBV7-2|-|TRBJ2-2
CASSFGGGAGELFF
TGTGCCAGCAGCTTCGGTGGAGGGGCCGGGGAGCTGTTTTTT